Detailed here is one T cell receptor (beta chain). How the authors handled the data: Nucleated cell counts were estimated from reference gene primer amplification. Profiling relied on immunoSEQ multiplex PCR, and the TCRdb table lists in-frame clones only, not all of them. That table furnishes V, J and clone size, whereas the DNA furnished D and trimming. Of some 220,000 clones listed, around four fifths are singletons. V was cut by 0 bases and J by 2 bases, with 2 bases left in between. Germline V lookup: CDR1 SGHRS, CDR2 YFSETQ. This CDR3 region has 12 residues. The record originates from a study of blood T cell repertoires in COVID-19.

The gene calls are TRBV5-1 and TRBJ2-5; D is uncertain. The clonotype originates from a woman aged 60 to 75 with active or convalescent COVID-19. Material for sequencing was peripheral blood. The CDR3 sequence is CASSLAQETQYF. CDR3 nucleotides: TGCGCCAGCAGCTTGGCTCAAGAGACCCAGTACTTC.